The sequence of this TCR beta chain was determined in a study of cytomegalovirus exposure and HLA in healthy donors. The PCR contained 60 Vbeta and 13 Jbeta primers. Assay: immunoSEQ multiplex PCR; the TCRdb copy retains only in-frame clones and omits some. Of some 130,000 clones listed, around 73% were seen once; the top ten hold around 1.6%. V was clipped by 5 bases and J by 4 bases, with 11 bases between them. From germline, CDR1 is MDHEN and CDR2 SYDVKM. CDR3 length equals 13 residues. This clone came up a few times. This sequence originates from a female donor in good health and CMV-seronegative. Sequencing was carried out using PBMCs. The chain couples TRBV28 to TRBJ1-2; D unresolved. CDR3 loop: CASSPGRSYGYTF. CDR3 bases: TGTGCCAGCAGTCCGGGGAGGTCCTATGGCTACACCTTC.